These T cell receptor beta chains were read from a single sample in a study of blood T cell repertoires in COVID-19. Sequencing was performed with immunoSEQ multiplex PCR; in TCRdb, only in-frame clones are kept and a portion is missing. Of about 130,000 clones in the sample, more than 75% are singletons; the top ten hold about 2%. The sequenced sample was peripheral blood. All receptors come from a man aged 70-80 years with active COVID-19. Both conserved end residues are trimmed from each CDR3. The order of the fields is V gene, CDR3 protein.

V: TRBV9; CDR3: ASSAGSSYEQY
V: TRBV10-3; CDR3: AISEGSGSSYEQY
V: TRBV30; CDR3: AWSAGGGNTEAF
V: TRBV6-2/TRBV6-3; CDR3: ASSYGGLAKNIQY
V: TRBV28; CDR3: ASSKAGGGLDTQY
V: TRBV28; CDR3: ASKTGTGHTEAF
V: TRBV29-1; CDR3: SAGGRTGDEQY
V: TRBV18; CDR3: ASSQGQGNQPQH
V: TRBV28; CDR3: ASSPPGLKSSYEQY
V: TRBV5-4; CDR3: ASSSGTGNQPQH
V: TRBV7-3; CDR3: ASSLLAGSGYEQY
V: TRBV11-2; CDR3: ASSLGRGQGHTGELF
V: TRBV6-2/TRBV6-3; CDR3: ASSYQASSYEQY
V: TRBV27; CDR3: ASSLVSGVYNEQF
V: TRBV28; CDR3: ASSSQTDYGYT
V: TRBV7-2; CDR3: ASSLRGGRPYEQY
V: TRBV24-1; CDR3: ATSDLPSLAGEGEQF
V: TRBV19; CDR3: ASSTTSGINTRKF
V: TRBV9; CDR3: ASNAGGETQY
V: TRBV5-4; CDR3: ASSSDRGAYEQY
V: TRBV7-3; CDR3: ASRIRGRGLTGVLT
V: TRBV5-1; CDR3: ASSLSESGNTIY
V: TRBV24-1; CDR3: ATSDLGQEYGYT
V: TRBV2; CDR3: ASSGQENQPQH
V: TRBV7-2; CDR3: ASSIGQPRGNTIY
V: TRBV27; CDR3: ASSWDFKNIQY
V: TRBV28; CDR3: ASSPPGTGLEAF
V: TRBV19; CDR3: ASSIRDSYNEQF
V: TRBV28; CDR3: ASTPGGRGREQY
V: TRBV19; CDR3: ASSIWAGHNEKLF
V: TRBV5-1; CDR3: ASSLSRVDTEAF
V: TRBV7-2; CDR3: ASSSTRDSVHEQY
V: TRBV7-9; CDR3: ASSLGASGRNTGELF
V: TRBV5-4; CDR3: ASSSRDRVNSPLH
V: TRBV5-4; CDR3: ATTPLGGTTDTQY
V: TRBV4-3; CDR3: ASSLGQNEQY
V: TRBV29-1; CDR3: SVEGRGLIEQY
V: TRBV28; CDR3: ASSLPWGQGHGYT
V: TRBV5-8; CDR3: ASSLSQGLVRRYEQY
V: TRBV2; CDR3: ASRSEGYSYNEQF
V: TRBV19; CDR3: ASSRRDPTGELF
V: TRBV18; CDR3: ASSPLVSRQSYNEQF
V: TRBV6-5; CDR3: ASRGQGEDEQY
V: TRBV28; CDR3: ASSRQLNTEAF
V: TRBV6-5; CDR3: ASALGGALQETQY
V: TRBV19; CDR3: ASSVTGTYNEQF
V: TRBV29-1; CDR3: SARRLAGRADTQY
V: TRBV11-1; CDR3: ASSSSTGANTIY
V: TRBV6-5; CDR3: ASSSQNYEQY
V: TRBV9; CDR3: ASSVATAGNTGELF
V: TRBV6-5; CDR3: ASRKGAAGELF
V: TRBV19; CDR3: ASSIRDSWNQPQH
V: TRBV7-2; CDR3: ASSSPPGGGVAYNEQF
V: TRBV5-1; CDR3: ASSVRPTSSSYNEQF
V: TRBV28; CDR3: ASRGQGNTEAF
V: TRBV19; CDR3: ASSVRTGTLVDQPQH
V: TRBV27; CDR3: ASSLSNSWGGRRMNTEAF
V: TRBV5-8; CDR3: ASSLRQGNTIY
V: TRBV10-1; CDR3: ASTSGSGNEQF